This paragraph covers one T cell receptor beta chain sequence. What this receptor recognizes is not known. No base-level quality is on record; no much larger clone is a single base apart. This sample was taken from a study of cytomegalovirus exposure and HLA in healthy donors (dated by TCRdb to 2015 to 2018). About the full investigation: An earlier analysis of 587 of the donors reported 276 Gb of sequence data and 95 million to 130 million unique TCR beta sequences obtained from 150 million to 200 million T cells. An early release covering roughly 600 HLA-typed donors comprised about 300 gigabases of sequencing data and tens of millions of unique TCR sequences. The genetic ancestry cluster associated with self-reported Caucasian donors included 81% of the 398 genotyped donors. The aim of the study was to test whether cataloging public T cell receptors could identify signatures of past pathogen exposure. The study profiled the T cell repertoires of approximately 700 subjects by immunosequencing and related them to cytomegalovirus serostatus. In addition to the first cohort of 666 subjects, a separate validation cohort of around 110 different subjects was used. High-throughput TCR immunosequencing, statistical association of individual TCRs with disease status, and machine learning were combined to predict cytomegalovirus infection status. In a later analysis, previously published TCR beta repertoires from 600 to 850 donors were re-analyzed and high-resolution HLA genotyping was added so that TCR occurrence patterns could be studied. The later analysis used no new phenotypic data to find candidate immune exposures, relying instead on TCR beta sequences and their occurrence across donors. An earlier analysis of 500 to 750 of the donors applied high-throughput TCR beta sequencing to assess whether each TCR beta V gene segment acted as functional or pseudogenic. Alongside the repertoire data, information on donor age, sex, ethnicity and CMV serostatus was compiled. In a later genetic analysis, genome-wide SNP genotypes for about three fifths of the roughly 670 donors were used, and that subset was treated as a discovery cohort. All discovery cohort repertoires had been generated on a single sequencing platform. Class I and class II HLA loci were covered by the typing at four-digit resolution. The number of typed donors differed by locus: about 620-640 for A, B, C, DRB1 and DQB1; approximately 520 for DQA1; around 580 for DPA1; and roughly 450 for DPB1. Because of strong linkage in the cohort, five DR-DQ haplotypes were treated as single units for association and clustering. Across 300 to 500 genotyped donors of the cohort, an average of approximately 240,000 unique TCR beta nucleotide sequences per donor were sequenced, and roughly 20% of those sequences were non-productive. Paper-wide results and their limitations: The authors suggested that the approach could potentially be extended to other disease states and immunological phenotypes. A cluster of highly shared sequence variants was judged likely to be a technical artifact of the sequencing pipeline. Over 15 rarely observed V segments, including chromosome 9 orphons, were excluded from the earlier analysis of approximately 600 of the donors because counts were too low. In vitro tests confirmed that three of the cytomegalovirus-associated TCR beta chains recognize cytomegalovirus antigens. Most TCR sequences were seen in very few donors, while some public TCRs were found in many individuals. The classifier was reported to diagnose cytomegalovirus status with high specificity and sensitivity in both the original cohort and the validation cohort. According to a later analysis, parvovirus B19, influenza, CMV and Epstein-Barr virus appeared linked to several top co-occurrence clusters. Some IMGT-functional V segments, including TRBV6-2 and TRBV6-3, could not be distinguished by the 87-base-pair reads and were therefore excluded. Broadly in line with IMGT annotations, most TCR beta V segments showed up in productive rearrangements about 87% or about 30% of the time in an earlier analysis of several hundred of the donors. Specific HLA alleles were associated with roughly 17,000 TCR beta sequences at a false discovery rate of 0.05 in a later analysis. Compared with equally common non-associated chains, HLA-associated TCR beta chains in a later analysis were more clonally expanded and had lower generation probabilities. A further reported finding was that TCR beta sequences accurately predicted the HLA-A and HLA-B alleles for most subjects in the first cohort. In a later analysis, most CMV-associated TCR beta chains were found to appear HLA-restricted, with HLA associations seemingly driven largely by CMV exposure. Roughly uniform sequencing depth across donors was assumed in presence/absence analyses, although this assumption may not hold. For the cohort, immune exposure information was limited to CMV serostatus. A total of fewer than 200 TCR beta chains were listed by the study as associated with cytomegalovirus. In a later genetic analysis, fewer N-insertions in productive TCRs were reported among donors in an Asian-associated ancestry cluster than the approximately 710-donor mean. Correlated functional status among segregating V segments might reflect linkage disequilibrium, but an unknown experimental factor could not be ruled out. According to a later analysis, TCR association rates differed among HLA loci, with DRB1 alleles showing the most associated TCRs and HLA-C alleles showing the fewest. Because some donors lacked HLA typing at each locus, the association tests relied only on the typed subset. An association between a missense DCLRE1C variant and V-gene and J-gene trimming of TCR beta chains was found in a later genetic analysis and replicated in an independent cohort. This cohort had only TCR beta chains sequenced, and the lack of alpha or paired-chain data limited which features could be detected. When HLA alleles, especially DR and DQ, strongly co-occurred, attributing TCR associations to individual alleles was difficult.

Library construction relied on the immunoSEQ multiplex PCR assay. For the multiplex PCR, a mixture combining 60 forward primers for TCR Vbeta segments and 13 reverse primers for TCR Jbeta segments was used. A multiplex PCR assay on genomic DNA amplified the CDR3 region of rearranged TCR beta genes. The Illumina HiSeq System was used to sequence the amplified TCR beta libraries as 87-base-pair reads. The paper's data handling went like this. In a later analysis, some 80 million unique TCR beta chains were counted across the approximately 640 repertoires, and around 10 million of these chains were shared by at least two donors. To remove PCR and sequencing errors, raw reads were error-corrected and collapsed into unique sequences using a nearest-neighbor algorithm that merged closely related sequences. V, D and J gene segments were assigned by aligning CDR3 sequences to IMGT reference sequences. For a sequence to be retained, a match of at least six nucleotides to both a V gene segment and a J gene segment was required. A rearrangement counted as productive if the CDR3 had no stop codons and remained in frame with V and J, and every other rearrangement counted as non-productive. Following IMGT convention, CDR3 was defined as the stretch from the second conserved V-encoded cysteine up to the conserved J-encoded phenylalanine. Sequences without an unambiguous match to a single V gene segment were excluded from the earlier analysis of about 600 of the donors. An earlier analysis of a few hundred of the donors called V segments functional above 56.7% productive rearrangements and segregating when the between-donor standard deviation exceeded 5%. A statistical classification framework was developed to diagnose cytomegalovirus status using the catalog of TCR beta chain sequences. V and J gene assignment, in a later analysis, came from comparing TCR nucleotide sequences with IMGT/GENE-DB human TR gene sequences. Using the TCRdist pipeline, a later analysis assigned CDR3 sequences along with most-parsimonious VDJ recombination scenarios. A later analysis defined each TCR beta chain by its CDR3 amino acid sequence plus V-gene family, and excluded reads lacking a unique V-gene family. A later analysis removed 600 or so highly shared, low-generation-probability nucleotide sequences to deal with suspected cross-contamination and a sequencing artifact. For each public chain, a later analysis derived a clonal expansion index from normalized ranks of inferred template counts within each repertoire. A later analysis computed generation probabilities with a VDJ recombination model fitted to out-of-frame rearrangements, and checked the results against IGoR. In a later analysis, TCR-TCR, TCR-HLA and TCR-CMV co-occurrence was scored with hypergeometric tests, and a repertoire-size bias correction was applied to TCR pairs. In a later analysis, false discovery rates were estimated by permuting HLA or CMV assignments 20 times. A later analysis grouped co-occurring TCRs with DBSCAN, adding TCRdist sequence similarity when clustering within HLA-allele-positive subsets. Repertoires with fewer than 30,000 or more than 120,000 public chains, plus five repertoires with anomalous nucleotide sharing, were excluded from co-occurrence clustering. Here the immuneACCESS table is served through TCRdb, limited to in-frame sequences with V and J called. Missing clones are a known gap in these copies; in checked studies unresolved V genes cover under half, and the rest lacks a known reason. V and J calls plus clone size are reproduced from that table; the DNA served to infer D and trimming. This sample comprises more than 110,000 clones, over 60% of them detected only once. Of the sample, roughly 1.2% is held by the ten largest clones.

For CDR1 and CDR2, the germline V gene lists MDHEN and SYDVKM. The germline V and J ends show losses of 3 bases and 7 bases respectively, and no gene match explains 5 bases of the junction. Counted from cysteine to phenylalanine, this CDR3 has 13 amino acids. This entry keeps only the CDR3 DNA: 39 bases, framed from base 1. The cohort consisted of 666 healthy bone marrow donors. All cohort members were sampled while nominally healthy, although unrecorded immune exposures were likely present. The donor tested CMV seropositive, placing the donor among the 289 seropositive members of the cohort. A peripheral blood sample was collected from each donor, and TCR beta sequencing was performed on peripheral blood mononuclear cells. Genomic DNA was extracted from the blood cell samples with the Qiagen DNeasy Blood Extraction Kit.

This TCR was sampled from a male donor in good health and CMV-seropositive. The chain joins TRBV28 to TRBJ2-7, with 8 junctional bases fitting TRBD2. Source material: PBMCs. CDR3 region: CASSFRLAREQYF. The sequenced DNA is TGTGCCAGCAGTTTTAGACTAGCGAGGGAGCAGTACTTC.